The clone carrying this T cell receptor beta chain appeared a few times. What it binds is unknown. This record comes from a study of blood T cells in healthy people across ages. There were healthy Caucasian individuals from Russia, aged roughly 6 to 100, serving as donors. Each donor had 7.5 to 10 milliliters of peripheral blood drawn. Study-level points and caveats: Roughly linear age-related decline in beta diversity appeared, significant by age 40. It was not known whether donors were CMV positive (a possible confounder of expanded clonotype changes).

A sample-barcoded 5' primer and a J-beta primer mix were used in a second PCR of roughly 6 to 11 cycles. One entry per CDR3 protein results from TCRdb running MiXCR on the 5' RACE reads. The repertoire consists of under 1,000,000 distinct CDR3 sequences, with about 46% occurring once and the leading ten covering approximately 18%. The sequencing input was blood. This clonotype was sampled from an older man in good health.

This chain's CDR3 is CAISEVPGQGTVNEKLFF. The CDR3, as DNA: TGTGCCATCAGTGAGGTCCCGGGACAGGGAACCGTTAATGAAAAACTGTTTTTT. This sequence joins TRBV10-3 and TRBJ1-4, with 9 bases lining up with TRBD1. J gave up 4 bases and V 2 bases, and 11 bases lay outside the gene matches. Germline V gene sequence: CDR1 ENHRY, CDR2 SYGVKD. This CDR3 is 18 amino acids long.